These 23 T cell receptor beta chains came from one sample sequenced in a study of blood T cells in healthy people across ages. Sample-barcoded 5' priming and a J-beta primer mix drove a second PCR of about 6 to 12 cycles. Via MiXCR, TCRdb re-called the 5' RACE reads, giving one row per CDR3 protein. This sample carries around 1,800,000 distinct CDR3 sequences, about two fifths of them seen once, and the ten largest clones take roughly 23%. Sequencing was done on a sample of blood. The source is a human donor in good health.

V usage is TRBV28 and J usage is TRBJ2-4, with D possibly called TRBD1 or TRBD2 (5 bases each). Trimming removed 8 bases from V and 0 bases from J, with 11 bases in between. From germline, CDR1 is MDHEN and CDR2 SYDVKM. The CDR3 has 14 amino acids. CDR3 loop: CASLDSGAKNIQYF. For the CDR3, the DNA is TGTGCCAGCCTTGACAGCGGAGCCAAAAACATTCAGTACTTC.

CDR3 in amino acids: CAVGTREYNEQFF. In nucleotides, the CDR3 is TGTGCCGTCGGGACTCGGGAGTACAATGAGCAGTTCTTC. The chain combines TRBV11-1 with TRBJ2-1; TRBD2 is a possible D gene (6 bases). Germline V lookup: CDR1 SGHAT, CDR2 FQDESV (reference sequence). CDR3 size: 13 residues. Trimming cost V 11 bases and J 4 bases, with 15 bases left between them. Using reference TRBV11-1 and TRBJ2-1 for the parts outside the CDR3, the full variable domain is EAEVAQSPRYKITEKSQAVAFWCDPISGHATLYWYRQILGQGPELLVQFQDESVVDDSQLPKDRFSAERLKGVDSTLKIQPAELGDSAMYLCAVGTREYNEQFFGPGTRLTVL.

The genes are TRBV7-2 and TRBJ2-7; D might be TRBD1 or TRBD2, each matching 6 bases. Between the trimmed V and J ends, which lost 5 bases and 0 bases, there was a span of 14 bases. The length of the CDR3 is 15 residues. The V gene's germline CDR1 is SGHTA and CDR2 FQGNSA. The CDR3 DNA reads as TGTGCCAGCAGCCCGGGGGCCTTTATCTCCTACGAGCAGTACTTC. Translation gives CASSPGAFISYEQYF.

This clonotype was detected a few times. The CDR3 is CASSRGAGVMNTEAFF. CDR3 DNA sequence: TGTGCCAGCAGCCGGGGGGCAGGGGTGATGAACACTGAAGCTTTCTTT. The V and J genes are TRBV9 and TRBJ1-1, with a tentative D call TRBD1 (6 bases). Trimming stripped 4 bases from V and 0 bases from J, with 16 bases between. This CDR3 is built from 16 residues. Germline CDR1 and CDR2: SGDLS and YYNGEE.

CDR3 sequence: CAISESKTSYGYTF. CDR3 sequence (DNA): TGTGCCATCAGTGAGTCGAAAACGAGCTATGGCTACACCTTC. The rearrangement uses TRBV10-3 and TRBJ1-2, with D uncertain. This CDR3 has 14 amino acids. Per the germline V gene, CDR1 is ENHRY and CDR2 is SYGVKD. V lost 0 bases and J 4 bases, leaving 9 bases between the germline ends.

The V and J genes are TRBV5-1 and TRBJ1-1, with D maybe TRBD1 (5 bases). CDR1 is SGHRS and CDR2 is YFSETQ in the germline V gene. The CDR3 is 16 amino acids. Between the trimmed V and J ends, which lost 0 bases and 4 bases, there was a span of 16 bases. CDR3 amino acids: CASSLDRGFSGTEAFF. The CDR3 nucleotides read TGCGCCAGCAGCTTGGACCGGGGCTTTTCGGGCACTGAAGCTTTCTTT.

This chain uses TRBV7-2 with TRBJ2-5; 8 nucleotides align to TRBD1. CDR3 length: 14 residues. With V trimmed by 4 bases and J by 11 bases, 12 bases remained unmatched. Germline V gives CDR1 SGHTA, CDR2 FQGNSA. CDR3 in DNA: TGTGCCAGCAGCTCTAAGGGACAGGACAATGAGCAGTACTTC. Translated, it gives CASSSKGQDNEQYF.

The chain couples TRBV20-1 to TRBJ1-1; 8 bases align to TRBD1. Trimming removed 0 bases from V and 0 bases from J; junction bases left unmatched: 6. The CDR3 is 16 amino acids. Germline assignment: CDR1 DFQATT and CDR2 SNEGSKA (reference sequence). The CDR3 sequence: CSARDQGAPLNTEAFF. DNA for the CDR3: TGCAGTGCTAGAGACCAGGGGGCGCCCCTGAACACTGAAGCTTTCTTT.

This clonotype came up a few times. J is TRBJ1-2 and V is TRBV10-3; D is uncertain. Trimming took off 2 bases at V and 7 bases at J, with 14 bases between the two ends. Germline V gene data show CDR1 as ENHRY and CDR2 as SYGVKD. The CDR3 loop spans 14 amino acids. DNA of the CDR3: TGTGCCATCAGTGAGATGGGAGGAGAGTCTGGCTACACCTTC. This gives the protein CAISEMGGESGYTF.

The chain couples TRBV29-1 to TRBJ2-1, with D maybe TRBD1 (5 bases). The CDR3 consists of 13 residues. V was clipped by 6 bases and J by 10 bases, with 19 bases between them. Germline V gene lookup returns CDR1 SQVTM and CDR2 ANQGSEA. CDR3 loop: CSVAFGASYEQFF. The CDR3 DNA is TGCAGCGTCGCCTTTGGGGCCTCCTACGAGCAGTTCTTC.

The gene calls are TRBV10-3 and TRBJ2-5; perhaps D is TRBD1 or TRBD2 (5 bases each). The J call could be wrong; TRBJ2-7 is a better fit for the DNA end. The CDR3 sequence is 16 residues long. Germline assignment: CDR1 ENHRY and CDR2 SYGVKD. CDR3 coding DNA: TGTGCCATCAGTGATTTTCGGGCCGGGGCGAACTACGAGCAGTACTTC. It is translated as CAISDFRAGANYEQYF.

This clonotype is a singleton in its sample. CDR3 DNA sequence: TGTGCCAGCAGCATGCGGTCCACCTCCTTATTCAGGACTGAAGCTTTCTTT. The encoded protein is CASSMRSTSLFRTEAFF. The chain couples TRBV7-2 to TRBJ1-1, with unresolved D. Trimming took off 5 bases at V and 5 bases at J, with 24 bases between the two ends. In germline, CDR1 is SGHTA, CDR2 FQGNSA. CDR3 size: 17 residues.

The rearrangement links TRBV7-8 to TRBJ2-7; the D call may be TRBD1 or TRBD2 (5 bases each). Trimming took 1 base from V and 7 from J, leaving 17 bases between them. CDR1 and CDR2 (germline): SGHVS, FQNEAQ. The CDR3 length is 15 residues. CDR3 sequence (DNA): TGTGCCAGCAGCTTAGAGGGCGAGGGGTTCTGGGAGCAGTACTTC. Its translation: CASSLEGEGFWEQYF.

About this clonotype: One end of the junction is discordant with germline, which a read error may explain. This rearrangement joins TRBV5-1 to TRBJ1-1; D remains ambiguous. The germline CDR1 and CDR2 sequences are SGHRS and YFSETQ. The CDR3 is made up of 12 amino acids. CDR3 in DNA: TGCACCAGCAGCTTGGAAGCGACCCCGGCTTTCTTT. Amino acids: CTSSLEATPAFF.

The rearrangement joins TRBV9 to TRBJ1-6; D possibly corresponds to TRBD1 (5 bases). V shed 3 bases and J shed 13 bases, with 17 bases lying between them. This CDR3 comprises 14 residues. CDR1 SGDLS and CDR2 YYNGEE come from the germline V gene. CDR3 sequence (DNA): TGTGCCAGCAGCGCTCGGGACGGCGGGGTCCCCCTCCACTTT. Residues: CASSARDGGVPLHF.

The chain is built from TRBV12-3 or TRBV12-4 and TRBJ2-5; no reliable D call. The CDR3 runs to 13 residues. V was cut by 6 bases and J by 11 bases, with 19 bases left in between. CDR3 loop: CASRRGRLGEQYF. For the CDR3, the DNA is TGTGCCAGCAGACGTGGGCGGTTAGGTGAGCAGTACTTC.

This clonotype was counted between two and nine times. V gene TRBV5-1 combines with J gene TRBJ2-1, with D maybe TRBD2 (6 bases). CDR3 length: 16 amino acids. V was trimmed by 3 bases and J by 6 bases, leaving 19 bases between them. Germline V CDR1 and CDR2: SGHRS, YFSETQ. CDR3 nucleotide sequence: TGCGCCAGCAGCTCCCCTAGCGAAGGAGCCCGCAATGAGCAGTTCTTC. This gives the protein CASSSPSEGARNEQFF.

The chain is built from TRBV13 and TRBJ2-1, with a possible D match to TRBD2 (7 bases). The germline V gene encodes CDR1 PRHDT and CDR2 FYEKMQ (reference sequence). The CDR3 covers 15 residues. Trimming removed 2 bases from V and 9 bases from J, with 17 bases in between. This CDR3 is CASSLPRGARGEQFF. The CDR3 DNA reads TGTGCCAGCAGCTTACCCCGGGGGGCGCGAGGTGAGCAGTTCTTC.

The chain employs TRBV12-3 or TRBV12-4 and TRBJ2-1; 12 bases fit TRBD2. This CDR3 spans 17 amino acids. Trimming removed 5 bases from V and 4 bases from J; junction bases left unmatched: 9. CDR3 amino acids: CASSPSTSGSLYNEQFF. CDR3 nucleotides: TGTGCCAGCAGTCCCTCGACTAGCGGGAGCCTGTACAATGAGCAGTTCTTC.

The sample holds a few counts of this clonotype. The chain is built from TRBV4-3 and TRBJ2-7; 7 bases line up with TRBD2. Germline V gene data show CDR1 as LGHNA and CDR2 as YSLEER. With V trimmed by 1 base and J by 5 bases, 14 bases remained unmatched. CDR3 size: 17 residues. CDR3 amino acids: CASSQGGGQRGGNEQYF. CDR3 nucleotide sequence: TGCGCCAGCAGCCAAGGAGGAGGGCAGCGGGGTGGGAACGAGCAGTACTTC.

This rearrangement joins TRBV20-1 to TRBJ1-1; TRBD1 aligns across 10 bases. The CDR3 loop spans 14 amino acids. V trimming: 1 base; J trimming: 7 bases; junction bases outside the gene matches: 6. Germline CDR1 reads DFQATT; CDR2 reads SNEGSKA (reference sequence). The CDR3 loop reads CSARADRGHGEAFF. The CDR3 coding sequence is TGCAGTGCTAGAGCTGACAGGGGGCATGGTGAAGCTTTCTTT.

The gene calls are TRBV10-3 and TRBJ1-1, with D maybe TRBD1 (5 bases). This CDR3 is 13 amino acids long. The germline gives CDR1 ENHRY, CDR2 SYGVKD. Trimming removed 2 bases at V and 6 bases at J, with 10 bases between. CDR3 protein: CAISEQGRPEAFF. For the CDR3, the DNA is TGTGCCATCAGTGAGCAGGGCCGTCCTGAAGCTTTCTTT.

The V and J genes are TRBV4-1 and TRBJ2-2; 7 nucleotides align to TRBD1. The V segment lost 3 bases and the J segment 5 bases; nucleotides outside the gene matches: 18. This CDR3 has 19 amino acids. Germline CDR1 reads MGHRA; CDR2 reads YSYEKL. In nucleotides, the CDR3 is TGCGCCAGCAGCCAGAGGGACAGAATCAAGGGTAGTGGTACCGGGGAGCTGTTTTTT. Translation gives CASSQRDRIKGSGTGELFF.